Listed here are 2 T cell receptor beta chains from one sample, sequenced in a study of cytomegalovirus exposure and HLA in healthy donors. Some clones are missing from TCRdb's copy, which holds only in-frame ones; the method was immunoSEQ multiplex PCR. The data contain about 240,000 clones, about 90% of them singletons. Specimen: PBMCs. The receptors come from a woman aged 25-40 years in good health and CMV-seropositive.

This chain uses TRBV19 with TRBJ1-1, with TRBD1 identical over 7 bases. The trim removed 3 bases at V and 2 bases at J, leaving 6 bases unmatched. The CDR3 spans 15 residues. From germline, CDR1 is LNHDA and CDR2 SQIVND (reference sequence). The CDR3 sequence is CASSIRQGGNTEAFF. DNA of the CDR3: TGTGCCAGTAGTATTAGACAGGGAGGTAACACTGAAGCTTTCTTT.

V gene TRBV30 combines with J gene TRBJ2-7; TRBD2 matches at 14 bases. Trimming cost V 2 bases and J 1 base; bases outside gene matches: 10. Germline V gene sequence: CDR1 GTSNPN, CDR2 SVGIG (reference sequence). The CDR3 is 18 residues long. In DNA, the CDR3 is TGTGCCTGGAGTTCGGGGACTAGCGGGAGAGGTTTATCCTACGAGCAGTACTTC. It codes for CAWSSGTSGRGLSYEQYF.